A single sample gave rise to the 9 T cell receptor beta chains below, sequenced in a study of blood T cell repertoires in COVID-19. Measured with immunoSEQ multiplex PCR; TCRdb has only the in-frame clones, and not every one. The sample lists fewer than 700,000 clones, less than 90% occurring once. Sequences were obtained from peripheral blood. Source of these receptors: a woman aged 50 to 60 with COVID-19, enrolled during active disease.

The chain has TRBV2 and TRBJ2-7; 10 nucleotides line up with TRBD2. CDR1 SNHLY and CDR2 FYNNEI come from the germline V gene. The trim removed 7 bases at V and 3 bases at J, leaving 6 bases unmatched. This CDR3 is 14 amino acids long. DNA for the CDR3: TGTGCCAGCATGGGGCTAGCGGGGGACTACGAGCAGTACTTC. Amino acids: CASMGLAGDYEQYF.

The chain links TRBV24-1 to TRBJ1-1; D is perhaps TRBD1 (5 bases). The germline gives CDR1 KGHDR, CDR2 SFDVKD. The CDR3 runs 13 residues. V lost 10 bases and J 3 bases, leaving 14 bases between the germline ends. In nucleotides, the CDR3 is TGTGCCACTAGGCGGACAAGGGACACTGAAGCTTTCTTT. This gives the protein CATRRTRDTEAFF.

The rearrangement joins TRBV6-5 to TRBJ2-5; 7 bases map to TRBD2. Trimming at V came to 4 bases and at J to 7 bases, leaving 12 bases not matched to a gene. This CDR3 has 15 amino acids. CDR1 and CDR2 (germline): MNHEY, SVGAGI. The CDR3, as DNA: TGTGCCAGCAGTTCCCTTGCGGGAGAGCTTGGGACCCAGTACTTC. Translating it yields CASSSLAGELGTQYF.

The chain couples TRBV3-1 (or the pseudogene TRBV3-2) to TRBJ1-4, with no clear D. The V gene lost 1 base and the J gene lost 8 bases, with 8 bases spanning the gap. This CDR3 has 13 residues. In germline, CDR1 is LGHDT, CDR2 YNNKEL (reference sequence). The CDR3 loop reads CASSQGHKEKLFF. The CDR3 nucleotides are TGTGCCAGCAGCCAAGGGCACAAGGAAAAACTGTTTTTT.

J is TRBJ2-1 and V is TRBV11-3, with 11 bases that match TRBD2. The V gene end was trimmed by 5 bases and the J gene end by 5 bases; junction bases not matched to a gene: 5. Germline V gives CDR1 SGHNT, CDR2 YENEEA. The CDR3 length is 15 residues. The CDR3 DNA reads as TGTGCCAGCAGCCCAACTAGCGGGGGACACAATGAGCAGTTCTTC. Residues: CASSPTSGGHNEQFF.

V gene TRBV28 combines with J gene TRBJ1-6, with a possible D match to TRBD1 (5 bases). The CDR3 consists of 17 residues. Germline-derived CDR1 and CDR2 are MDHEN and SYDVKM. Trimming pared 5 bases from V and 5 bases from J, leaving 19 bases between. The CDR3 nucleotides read TGTGCCAGCAGTCCCCTCCGGGGGACGGGCGATAATTCACCCCTCCACTTT. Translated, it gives CASSPLRGTGDNSPLHF.

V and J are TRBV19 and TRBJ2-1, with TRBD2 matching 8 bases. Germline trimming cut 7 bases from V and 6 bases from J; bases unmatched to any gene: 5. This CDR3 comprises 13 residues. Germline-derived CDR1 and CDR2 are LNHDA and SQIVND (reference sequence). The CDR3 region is CASKTGGANEQFF. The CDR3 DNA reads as TGTGCCAGTAAAACGGGGGGGGCCAATGAGCAGTTCTTC.

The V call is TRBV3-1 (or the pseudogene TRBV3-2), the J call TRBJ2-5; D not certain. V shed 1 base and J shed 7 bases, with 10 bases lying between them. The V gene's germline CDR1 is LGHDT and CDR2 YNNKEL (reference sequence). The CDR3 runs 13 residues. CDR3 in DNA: TGTGCCAGCAGCCAAGGGAACTACGGGACCCAGTACTTC. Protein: CASSQGNYGTQYF.

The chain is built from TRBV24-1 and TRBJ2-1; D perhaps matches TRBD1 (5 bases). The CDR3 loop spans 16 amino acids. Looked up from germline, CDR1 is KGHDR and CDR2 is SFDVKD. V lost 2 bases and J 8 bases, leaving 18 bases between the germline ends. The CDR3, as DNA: TGTGCCACCAGTGATTCCCATCTAGGGGCTTCAGATGAGCAGTTCTTC. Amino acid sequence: CATSDSHLGASDEQFF.